The next 29 T cell receptor beta chains were all read from a single sample in a study of blood T cell repertoires in COVID-19. Sequencing used immunoSEQ multiplex PCR; TCRdb keeps in-frame clones, though not all of them. The table lists around 130,000 clones, under 90% of them singletons. Sequencing input: peripheral blood. The origin of the receptors is a man between 60 and 75 years old with acute or convalescent COVID-19.

This clone was picked up a small number of times. This sequence joins TRBV12-3 or TRBV12-4 and TRBJ2-2; possible D gene TRBD2, 5 bases. The CDR3 sequence is 13 residues long. Deletions cut 8 bases from V and 5 bases from J, with 12 bases between. Here the CDR3 DNA reads TGTGCCAGCTCGGAGAGGAGGACCGGGGAGCTGTTTTTT. Encoded protein: CASSERRTGELFF.

This clone was found a few times. The chain uses TRBV27 and TRBJ2-2; 8 nucleotides line up with TRBD2. The CDR3 has 16 residues. J lost 3 bases, V lost 5 bases, and 8 bases had no gene match. CDR1 is MNHEY, CDR2 SMNVEV, per germline (reference sequence). CDR3 sequence: CASSKGASGYTGELFF. The CDR3 bases are TGTGCCAGCAGTAAAGGGGCTAGCGGGTACACCGGGGAGCTGTTTTTT.

Only one count was recorded for this clone. For the CDR3, the DNA is TGTGCCAGCAGACTAGCGGGAGCCTACGAGCAGTACTTC. Encoded protein: CASRLAGAYEQYF. The chain recombines TRBV21-1 with TRBJ2-7; TRBD2 is taken as the D call from the table, unchecked against the DNA. TRBV21-1 is listed as a pseudogene. The CDR3 is 13 amino acids.

This sequence joins TRBV29-1 and TRBJ2-5; unclear D gene. The germline gives CDR1 SQVTM, CDR2 ANQGSEA. V dropped 4 bases and J dropped 1 base, with 7 bases sitting between them. This CDR3 contains 12 residues. The CDR3 spells CSVVWLQETQYF. CDR3 nucleotide sequence: TGCAGCGTTGTCTGGCTCCAAGAGACCCAGTACTTC.

The V call is TRBV11-2, the J call TRBJ2-3; D possibly corresponds to TRBD2 (6 bases). With 5 bases removed from V and 2 bases from J, the gap between germline ends came to 17 bases. This CDR3 has 16 amino acids. The V gene's germline CDR1 is SGHAT and CDR2 FQNNGV. CDR3 nucleotide sequence: TGTGCCAGCAGCCGGGGTACGCGGGGATCCACAGATACGCAGTATTTT. It is translated as CASSRGTRGSTDTQYF. The full variable domain, with the rest looked up from reference TRBV11-2 and TRBJ2-3, is EAGVAQSPRYKIIEKRQSVAFWCNPISGHATLYWYQQILGQGPKLLIQFQNNGVVDDSQLPKDRFSAERLKGVDSTLKIQPAKLEDSAVYLCASSRGTRGSTDTQYFGPGTRLTVL.

The chain combines TRBV14 with TRBJ1-5, with D unclear. The CDR3 totals 13 residues. Deletions cut 1 base from V and 9 bases from J, with 10 bases between. Germline CDR1 SGHDN, CDR2 FVKESK. CDR3 sequence: CASSQGYNMPQHF. The CDR3 DNA is TGTGCCAGCAGCCAAGGATACAACATGCCCCAGCATTTT.

This chain joins TRBV2 and TRBJ1-1, with 7 bases that match TRBD1. V gave up 5 bases and J gave up 3 bases; unmatched junction bases: 6. The germline V gene has CDR1 SNHLY and CDR2 FYNNEI. The CDR3 consists of 14 residues. The CDR3 region is CASSSGTEDTEAFF. The CDR3 DNA reads as TGTGCCAGCAGTTCCGGGACAGAGGACACTGAAGCTTTCTTT.

This clone has more than one count but fewer than ten. The chain carries TRBV19 and TRBJ2-1; TRBD2 matches 8 bases. Looked up from germline, CDR1 is LNHDA and CDR2 is SQIVND (reference sequence). This CDR3 is built from 14 residues. The trim removed 3 bases at V and 10 bases at J, leaving 8 bases unmatched. The CDR3 region has the DNA TGTGCCAGTAGTATCCCGGGAGGGCTCCTAGAGCAGTTCTTC. Translated, it gives CASSIPGGLLEQFF.

The chain is built from TRBV28 and TRBJ1-6, with D perhaps TRBD1 (6 bases). Trimming shortened V by 5 bases and J by 0 bases, and 17 bases separated the two germline ends. Germline V gene lookup returns CDR1 MDHEN and CDR2 SYDVKM. The CDR3 spans 18 residues. The CDR3 region is CASSTPGTLSSYNSPLHF. The CDR3 DNA follows: TGTGCCAGCAGTACCCCCGGGACACTTAGCTCCTATAATTCACCCCTCCACTTT.

The V call is TRBV11-3, the J call TRBJ2-2; D possibly corresponds to TRBD1 (5 bases). Trimming cost V 2 bases and J 1 base, with 8 bases left between them. The CDR3 is made up of 15 amino acids. Germline CDR1 and CDR2: SGHNT and YENEEA. The DNA for the CDR3 is TGTGCCAGCAGCTTAAGCAGGGAGAACACCGGGGAGCTGTTTTTT. It translates to CASSLSRENTGELFF.

The chain recombines TRBV11-2 with TRBJ2-7, with 10 nucleotides matching TRBD1. The CDR3 totals 12 residues. V lost 8 bases, J lost 3 bases, and 1 base stayed unmatched. Per the germline V gene, CDR1 is SGHAT and CDR2 is FQNNGV. DNA for the CDR3: TGTGCCAGCGACAGGGGGCACTACGAGCAGTACTTC. Translating gives CASDRGHYEQYF. Variable domain in full (rest from reference TRBV11-2 and TRBJ2-7): EAGVAQSPRYKIIEKRQSVAFWCNPISGHATLYWYQQILGQGPKLLIQFQNNGVVDDSQLPKDRFSAERLKGVDSTLKIQPAKLEDSAVYLCASDRGHYEQYFGPGTRLTVT.

The CDR3 region is CASSSGGPDTQYF. CDR3 nucleotide sequence: TGTGCCAGCAGCTCGGGGGGGCCAGATACGCAGTATTTT. The chain combines TRBV7-2 with TRBJ2-3; the match to TRBD2 covers 8 bases. The CDR3 consists of 13 residues. Germline assignment: CDR1 SGHTA and CDR2 FQGNSA. With 4 bases clipped from V and 4 bases from J, the junction kept 1 base outside the gene matches.

This clone came up many times. The V call is TRBV28, the J call TRBJ1-5, with D possibly matching TRBD1 (5 bases). Germline CDR1 and CDR2: MDHEN and SYDVKM. This CDR3 spans 15 amino acids. Trimming took 5 bases from V and 5 from J, leaving 16 bases between them. CDR3 nucleotides: TGTGCCAGCAGTGTCGGGACTCCTAGGGATCAGCCCCAGCATTTT. This gives the protein CASSVGTPRDQPQHF.

The genes are TRBV6-6 and TRBJ2-1, with D maybe TRBD2 (5 bases). Trimming removed 6 bases at V and 5 bases at J, with 17 bases between. The CDR3 length is 15 residues. Looked up from germline, CDR1 is MNHNY and CDR2 is SVGAGI (reference sequence). The CDR3 DNA reads TGTGCCAGCAGCGTTAAGGGTGGGAGAAACAATGAGCAGTTCTTC. It yields the protein CASSVKGGRNNEQFF.

The CDR3 protein is CASSLGLGQGNYGYTF. The DNA of the CDR3 is TGTGCCAGCAGCTTAGGCCTGGGACAGGGTAACTATGGCTACACCTTC. The chain has TRBV7-2 and TRBJ1-2, with TRBD1 identical over 9 bases. CDR3 length equals 16 residues. Germline V gene sequence: CDR1 SGHTA, CDR2 FQGNSA. The V segment lost 1 base and the J segment 1 base; nucleotides outside the gene matches: 4.

The chain links TRBV28 to TRBJ1-2; tentative D call: TRBD1 (6 bases). The CDR3 is 16 amino acids. The V gene's germline CDR1 is MDHEN and CDR2 SYDVKM. Trimming took 2 bases from V and 7 from J, leaving 20 bases between them. The CDR3 spells CASSLIQGWGKGGYTF. DNA for the CDR3: TGTGCCAGCAGTTTAATCCAGGGGTGGGGAAAGGGTGGCTACACCTTC.

This clone occurred a few times. The rearrangement uses TRBV7-8 and TRBJ1-2; perhaps TRBD1 as D (5 bases). Trimming left V 5 bases short and J 7 bases short, with 14 bases between. The CDR3 is 13 residues long. Germline CDR1 and CDR2: SGHVS and FQNEAQ. The CDR3 region has the DNA TGTGCCAGCAGCGGGGCCTCGGGTACTGGCTACACCTTC. It codes for CASSGASGTGYTF.

The chain couples TRBV9 to TRBJ2-1, with 7 bases matching TRBD2. V trimming: 2 bases; J trimming: 5 bases; junction bases outside the gene matches: 7. The CDR3 consists of 15 residues. Germline loops: CDR1 SGDLS, CDR2 YYNGEE. The CDR3 region is CASSVTSEPNNEQFF. The CDR3 DNA reads TGTGCCAGCAGCGTCACTAGCGAACCCAACAATGAGCAGTTCTTC.

The chain combines TRBV24-1 with TRBJ2-2; 10 nucleotides match TRBD2. V trimming: 4 bases; J trimming: 7 bases; junction bases outside the gene matches: 8. Germline assignment: CDR1 KGHDR and CDR2 SFDVKD. The CDR3 spans 16 residues. The CDR3 region is CATSEKAGGPIGELFF. CDR3 coding DNA: TGTGCCACCAGTGAGAAAGCGGGAGGGCCAATCGGGGAGCTGTTTTTT.

This clone was found once. As DNA, the CDR3 is TGCAGTGCTAGTAGTCTAGCGGGAGGGGATGAGCAGTTCTTC. Translating gives CSASSLAGGDEQFF. J is TRBJ2-1 and V is TRBV20-1; 12 bases are shared with TRBD2. CDR1 is DFQATT, CDR2 SNEGSKA, per germline (reference sequence). This CDR3 contains 14 residues. The junction had 5 bases not matched to a gene; V was cut back by 3 bases and J by 8 bases.

The chain has TRBV19 and TRBJ1-6; D perhaps matches TRBD1 (5 bases). Germline values: CDR1 LNHDA, CDR2 SQIVND (reference sequence). The CDR3 is made up of 12 amino acids. V was shortened by 10 bases and J by 8 bases, with 12 bases between the two germline ends. The CDR3 region has the DNA TGTGCCACTGGACACGAGGATTCACCCCTCCACTTT. Translated, it gives CATGHEDSPLHF.

As concerns this clone: The sample has other DNA sequences that encode this CDR3 too. The rearrangement joins TRBV6-4 to TRBJ2-2; 7 bases agree with TRBD2. The CDR3 totals 14 residues. CDR1 MRHNA and CDR2 SNTAGT come from the germline V gene. The V and J ends lost 9 bases and 2 bases, in that order; junction bases with no gene match: 6. DNA of the CDR3: TGTGCCAGTAGACTAGCTGCCAACACCGGGGAGCTGTTTTTT. The encoded protein is CASRLAANTGELFF.

Worth noting for this clone: At one end the junction does not follow the germline gene, possibly because of a read error. V gene TRBV7-3 combines with J gene TRBJ2-1; 13 bases map to TRBD2. The CDR3 extends over 14 amino acids. Germline V CDR1 and CDR2: SGHTA, FQGTGA. CDR3 loop: CASSPRGLAGPPVF. The CDR3 coding sequence is TGTGCCAGCAGCCCCCGGGGACTAGCGGGACCCCCCGTCTTC.

The table lists this clone with a few counts. The chain combines TRBV25-1 with TRBJ1-5; 10 positions match TRBD1. The CDR3 has 17 amino acids. Germline V gene sequence: CDR1 MGHDK, CDR2 SYGVNS. V was pared by 2 bases and J by 3 bases, with 7 bases of the junction left unmatched. The CDR3 region has the DNA TGTGCCAGCAGTGAAAGGGGACAGGGGAGGCCCAATCAGCCCCAGCATTTT. Its protein is CASSERGQGRPNQPQHF. Looking up the rest from reference TRBV25-1 and TRBJ1-5 gives the full variable domain: EADIYQTPRYLVIGTGKKITLECSQTMGHDKMYWYQQDPGMELHLIHYSYGVNSTEKGDLSSESTVSRIRTEHFPLTLESARPSHTSQYLCASSERGQGRPNQPQHFGDGTRLSIL.

The chain is built from TRBV5-1 and TRBJ1-6; D might be TRBD1 (6 bases). With 4 bases removed from V and 10 bases from J, the gap between germline ends came to 15 bases. The CDR3 has 14 residues. The germline CDR1 and CDR2 sequences are SGHRS and YFSETQ. CDR3 sequence: CASSPGGMESPLHF. The CDR3 DNA follows: TGCGCCAGCAGCCCGGGGGGCATGGAATCACCCCTCCACTTT.

This chain links TRBV20-1 with TRBJ2-1; the match to TRBD2 covers 9 bases. V lost 3 bases, J lost 6 bases, and 6 bases stayed unmatched. The length of the CDR3 is 14 residues. Germline V CDR1 and CDR2: DFQATT, SNEGSKA (reference sequence). The CDR3 loop is CSASASGEGNEQFF. The DNA of the CDR3 is TGCAGTGCTAGTGCTAGCGGGGAGGGCAATGAGCAGTTCTTC.

CDR3 in amino acids: CASSPPIPGNYGYTF. CDR3 bases: TGTGCCAGCAGCCCGCCGATTCCGGGGAACTATGGCTACACCTTC. The V and J genes are TRBV7-2 and TRBJ1-2; no definite D call. The CDR3 is made up of 15 amino acids. Germline V CDR1 and CDR2: SGHTA, FQGNSA. The V end lost 5 bases, the J end lost 2 bases, and 15 bases lay between the germline ends.

This chain's CDR3 is CASSLVDRPPQHF. In nucleotides, the CDR3 is TGTGCCAGCAGCTTAGTTGACAGACCGCCCCAGCATTTT. This chain connects TRBV7-9 to TRBJ1-5; perhaps TRBD1 as D (5 bases). Trimming shortened V by 1 base and J by 9 bases, and 10 bases separated the two germline ends. CDR1 and CDR2 (germline): SEHNR, FQNEAQ (reference sequence). This CDR3 is built from 13 residues.

The chain couples TRBV24-1 to TRBJ1-2; 8 bases match TRBD1. The germline CDR1 and CDR2 sequences are KGHDR and SFDVKD. CDR3 size: 15 residues. After removal of 2 bases from V and 6 bases from J, the junction contained 7 bases not matched to a gene. As DNA, the CDR3 is TGTGCCACCAGTGATTCGGCAGGGGGCACGCATGGCTACACCTTC. Amino acid sequence: CATSDSAGGTHGYTF.